These T cell receptor beta chains were read from a single sample in a study of T cells in Graves' hyperthyroidism and ophthalmopathy. TCRdb used MiXCR to reprocess the multiplex PCR reads, holding one entry per CDR3 protein. The table includes more than 500,000 distinct CDR3 sequences, roughly 17% detected once. Sequencing was done on a sample of blood. Source of these receptors: a woman aged 25 to 39 with Graves' hyperthyroidism. The CDR3 runs from the conserved cysteine through the conserved F or W. D genes are given only for firm matches. Not all rows give a size; the values are once, few, many and, for expanded clones, a class.

v_call	d_call	clone_size	j_call	cdr3_nt	cdr3_aa
TRBV27	NA	many	TRBJ2-7	TGTGCCAGCAGTTCGCGTGGGGCCAACGAGCAGTACTTC	CASSSRGANEQYF
TRBV28	NA	many	TRBJ2-1	TGTGCCAGCAGTCCGCCCGGGCAGCAGAGCTACAATGAGCAGTTCTTC	CASSPPGQQSYNEQFF
TRBV19	TRBD2	NA	TRBJ2-1	TGTGCCAGTAGTATAGAGCGGGGGAGGGGCGGGAGCAAGTTCTTC	CASSIERGRGGSKFF
TRBV20-1	TRBD2	NA	TRBJ2-1	TGCAGTGCGGAGAGCGGGAAGCAGTTCTTC	CSAESGKQFF
TRBV5-1	NA	many	TRBJ1-2	TGCGCCAGCAGCTCCCTCAGGGATGGCTACACCTTC	CASSSLRDGYTF
TRBV9	TRBD1	NA	TRBJ2-5	TGTGCCAGCAGCCAGTCAGGGGGCTCGGGGGAGACCCAGTACTTC	CASSQSGGSGETQYF
TRBV12-3/TRBV12-4	NA	many	TRBJ2-2	TGTGCCAGCCATAAAATCGAAACCTACGGGGAGCTGTTTTTT	CASHKIETYGELFF
TRBV13	NA	few	TRBJ2-1	TGTGCCAGCAGCCCCGAAAGGACAGATACCTACAATGAGCAGTTCTTC	CASSPERTDTYNEQFF
TRBV6-1	TRBD1	NA	TRBJ1-4	TGTGCCAGCGCAAACAGGGGCGGGGAGGAAAAACTGTTTTTT	CASANRGGEEKLFF
TRBV7-9	TRBD1	NA	TRBJ2-7	TGTGCCAGCAGCTTCGACAGGGGTGACAACTACGAGCAGTACTTC	CASSFDRGDNYEQYF
TRBV3-1	NA	many	TRBJ2-1	TGTGCCAGCAGCCACTATCTGACCTCCTACAATGAGCAGTTCTTC	CASSHYLTSYNEQFF
TRBV30	TRBD1	many	TRBJ1-5	TGTGCCTGGAGTATAATGGGACAGGGGGATCATCAGCCCCAGCATTTT	CAWSIMGQGDHQPQHF
TRBV25-1	NA	NA	TRBJ2-2	TGTGCCAGCAGTGAATTATCCGGACCGCCCGGGGAGCTGTTTTTT	CASSELSGPPGELFF
TRBV5-4	NA	few	TRBJ2-1	TGTGCCAGCAGTTTAGTTTTTGGGGCGGGATATGAGCAGTTCTTC	CASSLVFGAGYEQFF
TRBV30	NA	few	TRBJ1-6	TGTGCCTGGATGAGGCGGACAGATAATTCACCCCTCCACTTT	CAWMRRTDNSPLHF
TRBV6-1	NA	many	TRBJ2-1	TGTGCCAGCAGGGGCAGGGTCTGGGCCGGCATCAATGAGCAGTTCTTC	CASRGRVWAGINEQFF
TRBV6-1	NA	few	TRBJ1-1	TGTGCCAGCAGGGAGATGACGGTCCAGAACACTGAAGCTTTCTTT	CASREMTVQNTEAFF
TRBV27	NA	few	TRBJ1-5	TGTGCCAGCAGTTTGGGTGGAGGGGCCGGGCAGCCCCAGCATTTT	CASSLGGGAGQPQHF
TRBV28	TRBD1	many	TRBJ1-1	TGTGCCAGCACAGGGCAGGGGGGCACTGAAGCTTTCTTT	CASTGQGGTEAFF
TRBV20-1	NA	NA	TRBJ1-2	TGCAGTGCTAGTGGTGGCGGGATACCGAATAACTATGGCTACACCTTC	CSASGGGIPNNYGYTF
TRBV28	TRBD2	many	TRBJ2-7	TGTGCCAGCAGTCCGCAAAGACTAGCAGCAAAGGTTCGCGGCGAGCAGTACTTC	CASSPQRLAAKVRGEQYF
TRBV10-3	TRBD1	many	TRBJ2-7	TGTGCCATCAGTCCGGGGACAGGGGCCTACGAGCAGTACTTC	CAISPGTGAYEQYF
TRBV30	NA	NA	TRBJ2-1	TGTGCCTGGATACTGAAAGGGGGGGGAGGTGAGCAGTTCTTC	CAWILKGGGGEQFF
TRBV20-1	NA	many	TRBJ1-5	TGCAGTGCAAGAGGGCAGGGTAGGGTTGTAGGCAATCAGCCCCAGCATTTT	CSARGQGRVVGNQPQHF
TRBV6-4	NA	NA	TRBJ2-3	TGTGCCAGCAGTCACGGGGATTTAAGCACAAATACGCAGTATTTT	CASSHGDLSTNTQYF
TRBV7-9	TRBD2	NA	TRBJ2-2	TGTGCCAGCAGCTCACGACTAGCGGGAGGGCCGAACACCGGGGAGCTGTTTTTT	CASSSRLAGGPNTGELFF
TRBV7-3	NA	NA	TRBJ2-1	TGTGCCAGCAGCTCTCCAGCGAGAGGTAACAATGAGCAGTTCTTC	CASSSPARGNNEQFF
TRBV7-9	TRBD2	few	TRBJ2-1	TGTGCCAGCAGCCTGACTAGCGGGACTCACAATGAGCAGTTCTTC	CASSLTSGTHNEQFF
TRBV20-1	TRBD1	many	TRBJ2-7	TGCAGTGCTCAACCGGGACAGGTAGATACCTACGAGCAGTACTTC	CSAQPGQVDTYEQYF
TRBV10-1	TRBD1	NA	TRBJ2-1	TGCGCCAGCAGTGAGTCGGCTGGACAGGGTGGCAATGAGCAGTTCTTC	CASSESAGQGGNEQFF
TRBV28	NA	many	TRBJ1-5	TGTGCCAGCAGTCACCGAAGGGGTACAAAATATCGGGTCTTTAATCAGCCCCAGCATTTT	CASSHRRGTKYRVFNQPQHF
TRBV20-1	NA	NA	TRBJ1-5	TGCAGTGCTAGAGGCGGGGAAAGCCAGCCCCAGCATTTT	CSARGGESQPQHF
TRBV12-3/TRBV12-4	NA	many	TRBJ2-7	TGTGCCAGCACCTTCCAGGACTCTGTCTACGAGCAGTACTTC	CASTFQDSVYEQYF
TRBV12-3/TRBV12-4	TRBD1	many	TRBJ1-2	TGTGCCAGCGACGAAAGTGGCGGGACAGGGATCGGCTACACCTTC	CASDESGGTGIGYTF
TRBV27	TRBD2	NA	TRBJ2-1	TGTGCCAGCAGTTTAACTCCCCCTCTAGCGGGAATCCCAGACGATGCGAATGAGCAGTTCTTC	CASSLTPPLAGIPDDANEQFF
TRBV28	NA	many	TRBJ2-7	TGTGCCAGCAGCACCGACCGCGACTCCTACGAGCAGTACTTC	CASSTDRDSYEQYF
TRBV28	NA	few	TRBJ1-6	TGTGCCAGCAGTTTTGGGTACAGGCGGAATTCACCCCTCCACTTT	CASSFGYRRNSPLHF
TRBV20-1	NA	many	TRBJ2-7	TGCAGTGCTAGAGACCGGGACACATCCTACGAGCAGTACTTC	CSARDRDTSYEQYF
TRBV20-1	NA	many	TRBJ2-7	TGCAGTGCTAGGGTTCAAGGGTCCTACGAGCAGTACTTC	CSARVQGSYEQYF
TRBV7-2	TRBD2	NA	TRBJ2-3	TGTGCCAGCAGCTTGACTTTAGTGGCGACTGGGAGGGGCACAGATACGCAGTATTTT	CASSLTLVATGRGTDTQYF
TRBV7-9	NA	many	TRBJ1-1	TGTGCCAGCACCCTTACCGGGACGAACACTGAAGCTTTCTTT	CASTLTGTNTEAFF
TRBV6-2/TRBV6-3	NA	NA	TRBJ1-3	TGTGCCAGCAGTACGGTCCTCTCTGGAAACACCATATATTTT	CASSTVLSGNTIYF
TRBV5-1	TRBD1	few	TRBJ2-4	TGCGCCAGCAGCTTGGCCGACAGGGGAACAAACATTCAGTACTTC	CASSLADRGTNIQYF
TRBV18	TRBD1	NA	TRBJ1-3	TGTGCCAGCTCACCACGGGGACAGGGGAACGGAAACACCATATATTTT	CASSPRGQGNGNTIYF
TRBV6-2/TRBV6-3	TRBD1	many	TRBJ1-1	TGTGCCAGCACCGTCGACAGGGTCGCAACTGAAGCTTTCTTT	CASTVDRVATEAFF
TRBV11-3	NA	many	TRBJ1-3	TGTGCCAGCAGCTTCGGTGGATCTGGAAACACCATATATTTT	CASSFGGSGNTIYF
TRBV15	NA	few	TRBJ1-1	TGTGCCACCAGCAGAGATTGGGGTTTTGAAGCTTTCTTT	CATSRDWGFEAFF
TRBV28	NA	many	TRBJ2-7	TGTGCCAGCAGTTCCTATAATAAGAACTACGAGCAGTACTTC	CASSSYNKNYEQYF
TRBV20-1	TRBD1	NA	TRBJ1-2	TGCAGTGCCGTCCGGGACAGGGGCATCACGGCGGGGGGCTACACCTTC	CSAVRDRGITAGGYTF
TRBV5-1	TRBD1	NA	TRBJ2-3	TGCGCCAGCACCCGGACAGGGGGCGCAGATACGCAGTATTTT	CASTRTGGADTQYF
TRBV19	NA	few	TRBJ1-1	TGTGCCAGTAGTACCCCACAGGGTCGCGCTGAAGCTTTCTTT	CASSTPQGRAEAFF
TRBV30	TRBD2	many	TRBJ2-3	TGTGCCTGGAGTGTGGGGCTAGCGGGCGACGGGACAGATACGCAGTATTTT	CAWSVGLAGDGTDTQYF
TRBV30	NA	few	TRBJ2-5	TGTGCCTGGAGTGTACGGGTTCGGGGCTATTGGGGGGAGACCCAGTACTTC	CAWSVRVRGYWGETQYF
TRBV5-5	NA	few	TRBJ2-7	TGTGCCAGCAGCTTGGTGACAGAACAGTACTTC	CASSLVTEQYF